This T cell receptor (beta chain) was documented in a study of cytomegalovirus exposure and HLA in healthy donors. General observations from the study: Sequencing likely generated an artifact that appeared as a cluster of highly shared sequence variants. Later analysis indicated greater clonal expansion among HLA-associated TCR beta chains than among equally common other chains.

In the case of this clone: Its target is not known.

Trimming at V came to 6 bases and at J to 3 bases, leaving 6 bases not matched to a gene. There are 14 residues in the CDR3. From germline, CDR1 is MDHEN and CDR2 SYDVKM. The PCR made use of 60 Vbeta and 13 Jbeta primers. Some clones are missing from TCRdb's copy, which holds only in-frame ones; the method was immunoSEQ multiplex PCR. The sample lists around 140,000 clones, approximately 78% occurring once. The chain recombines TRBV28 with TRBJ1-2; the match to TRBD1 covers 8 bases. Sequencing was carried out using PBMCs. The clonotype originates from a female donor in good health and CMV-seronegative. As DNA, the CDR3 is TGTGCCAGCAGACCGCCAGGGGGCGACTATGGCTACACCTTC. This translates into CASRPPGGDYGYTF.